Presented here are 12 T cell receptor beta chains from one specimen sequenced in a study of cytomegalovirus exposure and HLA in healthy donors. It was with 60 Vbeta and 13 Jbeta primers that the PCR ran. Sequenced by immunoSEQ multiplex PCR; TCRdb stores in-frame clones only, minus some. The sample has 200,000 or so clones, under 90% seen once; the top ten hold about 1.2%. What was sequenced was PBMCs. The receptors originated from a human donor in good health.

V is TRBV7-6 and J is TRBJ2-1; D may be TRBD1 (6 bases). This CDR3 comprises 13 residues. V dropped 1 base and J dropped 12 bases, with 13 bases sitting between them. CDR1 and CDR2 from the germline V gene are SGHVS and FNYEAQ. This CDR3 reads CASSLEGGWVQFF. CDR3 nucleotides: TGTGCCAGCAGCTTAGAAGGGGGTTGGGTGCAGTTCTTC.

There are a few counts of this clone. The chain combines TRBV6-5 with TRBJ1-1; tentatively, D is TRBD1 (5 bases). The length of the CDR3 is 13 residues. The V gene lost 6 bases and the J gene lost 4 bases, with 12 bases spanning the gap. Germline CDR1 and CDR2: MNHEY and SVGAGI. The CDR3 DNA reads as TGTGCCAGCAGCTCCCCTAGGGGCACTGAAGCTTTCTTT. Translation gives CASSSPRGTEAFF.

The V and J genes are TRBV7-8 and TRBJ2-1, with D possibly matching TRBD2 (5 bases). This CDR3 region has 14 residues. Germline lookup yields CDR1 SGHVS and CDR2 FQNEAQ. V was clipped by 8 bases and J by 3 bases, with 14 bases between them. The CDR3 nucleotides read TGTGCCAGCGGTCCCCCCGGGGTCTACAATGAGCAGTTCTTC. It is translated as CASGPPGVYNEQFF. Full variable domain (missing parts from reference TRBV7-8 and TRBJ2-1): GAGVSQSPRYKVAKRGQDVALRCDPISGHVSLFWYQQALGQGPEFLTYFQNEAQLDKSGLPSDRFFAERPEGSVSTLKIQRTQQEDSAVYLCASGPPGVYNEQFFGPGTRLTVL.

A few counts support this clone. The V gene is TRBV4-3, the J gene TRBJ1-1; no firm D call. The V and J ends lost 1 base and 5 bases respectively, with 11 bases between them. Germline V gene lookup returns CDR1 LGHNA and CDR2 YSLEER. The CDR3 totals 14 residues. The CDR3 loop is CASSQVLGGTEAFF. The DNA of the CDR3 is TGCGCCAGCAGCCAAGTCCTAGGAGGGACTGAAGCTTTCTTT.

This clone appeared a single time. The chain carries TRBV27 and TRBJ2-6, with D maybe TRBD1 (5 bases). V was shortened by 6 bases and J by 2 bases, with 17 bases between the two germline ends. CDR3 length equals 17 residues. Per germline, CDR1 MNHEY and CDR2 SMNVEV (reference sequence). The CDR3 DNA follows: TGTGCCAGCAGCAATCTCCAGGGTAGAGCTGGGGCCAACGTCCTGACTTTC. Translating gives CASSNLQGRAGANVLTF.

The sample holds one count of this clone. The rearrangement links TRBV25-1 to TRBJ2-7, with 8 nucleotides matching TRBD1. The CDR3 has 13 amino acids. Germline lookup yields CDR1 MGHDK and CDR2 SYGVNS. V trimming: 7 bases; J trimming: 7 bases; junction bases outside the gene matches: 9. This chain's CDR3 is CASTGQGYGEQYF. CDR3 nucleotide sequence: TGTGCCAGCACAGGACAGGGCTATGGGGAGCAGTACTTC.

This clone was counted a few times. The chain is built from TRBV7-3 and TRBJ2-5; D is ambiguous. This CDR3 region has 13 residues. V was pared by 4 bases and J by 3 bases, with 9 bases between. CDR1 is SGHTA, CDR2 FQGTGA, per germline. This CDR3 reads CASSSSLKETQYF. In DNA, the CDR3 is TGTGCCAGCAGCTCGAGTCTAAAAGAGACCCAGTACTTC.

This chain links TRBV5-1 with TRBJ2-3; D might be TRBD2 (6 bases). V lost 9 bases, J lost 0 bases, and 17 bases lay in between. Germline CDR1 is SGHRS and CDR2 is YFSETQ. This CDR3 spans 15 amino acids. CDR3 in amino acids: CATRRTGVSTDTQYF. For the CDR3, the DNA is TGCGCCACCAGGAGAACGGGGGTGAGCACAGATACGCAGTATTTT. Variable domain in full (rest from reference TRBV5-1 and TRBJ2-3): KAGVTQTPRYLIKTRGQQVTLSCSPISGHRSVSWYQQTPGQGLQFLFEYFSETQRNKGNFPGRFSGRQFSNSRSEMNVSTLELGDSALYLCATRRTGVSTDTQYFGPGTRLTVL.

The CDR3 region is CASSEPTGENEKLFF. CDR3 coding DNA: TGTGCCAGCAGTGAACCGACAGGGGAGAACGAAAAACTGTTTTTT. The rearrangement uses TRBV25-1 and TRBJ1-4; 8 positions agree with TRBD1. J gave up 8 bases and V 2 bases, and 7 bases lay outside the gene matches. Germline CDR1 MGHDK, CDR2 SYGVNS. There are 15 residues in the CDR3.

V usage is TRBV18 and J usage is TRBJ2-7, with TRBD1 identical over 9 bases. CDR1 and CDR2 (germline): KGHSH, LQKENI. V shed 3 bases and J 5 bases; nucleotides not matched to a gene: 8. CDR3 size: 15 residues. CDR3 DNA: TGTGCCAGCTCACCCCCGGGACAGGGAGGCGACGAGCAGTACTTC. Its protein product is CASSPPGQGGDEQYF.

This rearrangement joins TRBV7-8 to TRBJ2-2; possible D gene TRBD2, 5 bases. V lost 5 bases and J 7 bases, leaving 20 bases between the germline ends. CDR3 length: 16 amino acids. Germline V gives CDR1 SGHVS, CDR2 FQNEAQ. The CDR3 nucleotides are TGTGCCAGCAGCCCAAATGGACGGACTGTCAGCGGGGAGCTGTTTTTT. Its translation is CASSPNGRTVSGELFF. Full variable domain (remainder filled in from reference TRBV7-8 and TRBJ2-2): GAGVSQSPRYKVAKRGQDVALRCDPISGHVSLFWYQQALGQGPEFLTYFQNEAQLDKSGLPSDRFFAERPEGSVSTLKIQRTQQEDSAVYLCASSPNGRTVSGELFFGEGSRLTVL.

V usage is TRBV6-5 and J usage is TRBJ2-3, with 10 nucleotides matching TRBD2. CDR3 length: 13 residues. The trim removed 5 bases at V and 6 bases at J, leaving 2 bases unmatched. The germline gives CDR1 MNHEY, CDR2 SVGAGI. Here the CDR3 reads CASSSGRADTQYF. CDR3 bases: TGTGCCAGCAGTAGCGGGAGGGCGGATACGCAGTATTTT.